The source of this T cell receptor beta chain is a study of beta chain features in type 1 diabetes. Overall study: Taken together, all samples contributed some 98 million examined sorted cells.

The germline CDR1 and CDR2 sequences are WSHSY and SAAADI. This CDR3 region has 12 residues. Between the trimmed V and J ends, which lost 1 base and 12 bases, there was a span of 11 bases. Study findings and constraints: TCRB CDR3 length was moderately but significantly reduced in all four CD4+ subsets of Type 1 diabetes patients.

It was via CD45RO/CCR7/CD25/CD127/CD95/CD27 that CD4+ naive, central memory, regulatory and stem cell-like memory cells were sorted. Remarks on this clone: What it binds is unknown.

The study reverse transcribed the entire isolated RNA, so it sequenced expressed TCRB transcripts. Clones were sequenced by immunoSEQ multiplex PCR, and TCRdb holds only the in-frame ones, with some missing. This sample has about 340,000 clones; approximately 10% occur once, and the top ten carry over 0.95%. The TCR comes from a man between 25 and 39 years old with type 1 diabetes. The gene calls are TRBV10-2 and TRBJ2-3, with D hard to call. Specimen: central memory CD4+ T cells from blood. CDR3 in DNA: TGCGCCAGCAGTGAGTGGGCACCCCTTCAGTATTTT. Translating it yields CASSEWAPLQYF.